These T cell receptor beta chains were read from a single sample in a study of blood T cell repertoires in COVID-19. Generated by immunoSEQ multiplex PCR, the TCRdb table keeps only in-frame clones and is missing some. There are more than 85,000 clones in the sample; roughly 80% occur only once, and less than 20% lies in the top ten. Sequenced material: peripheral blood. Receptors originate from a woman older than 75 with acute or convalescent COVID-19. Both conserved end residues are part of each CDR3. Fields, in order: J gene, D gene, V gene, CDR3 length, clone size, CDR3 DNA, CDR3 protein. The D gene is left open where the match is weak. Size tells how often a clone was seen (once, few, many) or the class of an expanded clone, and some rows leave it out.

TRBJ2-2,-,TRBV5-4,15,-,TGTGCCAGCAGCTTGCCCCAAGGACAGACCGGGGAGCTGTTTTTT,CASSLPQGQTGELFF
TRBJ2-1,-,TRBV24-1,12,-,TGTGCCACCAGTGGGCCCTACAATGAGCAGTTCTTC,CATSGPYNEQFF
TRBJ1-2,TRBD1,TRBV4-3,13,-,TGCGCCAGCAGCCAACCTACAGGGGATGGCTACACCTTC,CASSQPTGDGYTF
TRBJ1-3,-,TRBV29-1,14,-,TGCAGCGTCCTTAAAACAGGGTTTGGAAACACCATATATTTT,CSVLKTGFGNTIYF
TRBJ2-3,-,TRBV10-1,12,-,TGCGCCAGCTCTCGGGACTCCGATACGCAGTATTTT,CASSRDSDTQYF
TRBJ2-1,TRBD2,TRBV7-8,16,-,TGTGCCAGCAGCCCTATGACTAGCTACCGGAACAATGAGCAGTTCTTC,CASSPMTSYRNNEQFF
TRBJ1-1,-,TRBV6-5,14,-,TGTGCCAGCAGCCGCCGGGACACCTACACTGAAGCTTTCTTT,CASSRRDTYTEAFF
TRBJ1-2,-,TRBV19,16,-,TGTGCCAGTAGGATGTTGGAGGGTAGGCGAGACTATGGCTACACCTTC,CASRMLEGRRDYGYTF
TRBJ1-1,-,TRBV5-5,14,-,TGTGCCAGCAGCCCCAGGGTAGTGAACACTGAAGCTTTCTTT,CASSPRVVNTEAFF
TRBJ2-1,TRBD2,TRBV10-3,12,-,TGTGCCACCCATAGCGGGTTCAATGAGCAGTTCTTC,CATHSGFNEQFF
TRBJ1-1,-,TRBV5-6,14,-,TGTGCCAGCAGCTTTGAGGACAGAGTCACTGAAGCTTTCTTT,CASSFEDRVTEAFF
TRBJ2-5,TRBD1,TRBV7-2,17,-,TGTGCCAGCAGCTTCAACCGGGACAGGGTGGGGGAGCGGACCCAGTACTTC,CASSFNRDRVGERTQYF
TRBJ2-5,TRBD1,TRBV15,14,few,TGTGCCACCAGCAGAGGGGGGACAGAGGAGACCCAGTACTTC,CATSRGGTEETQYF
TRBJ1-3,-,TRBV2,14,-,TGTGCCAGCCTAGCGGGGGCAATAGGAAACACCATATATTTT,CASLAGAIGNTIYF
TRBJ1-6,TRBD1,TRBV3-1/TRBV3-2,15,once,TGTGCCAGCAGCCTGTTAGACAGGGTGGGATCACCCCTCCACTTT,CASSLLDRVGSPLHF
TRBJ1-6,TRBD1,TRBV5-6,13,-,TGTGCCAGCAGCGCGGACAGGGATTCACCCCTCCACTTT,CASSADRDSPLHF
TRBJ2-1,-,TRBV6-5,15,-,TGTGCCAGCAGTACTGGACGGGGATCCTACAATGAGCAGTTCTTC,CASSTGRGSYNEQFF
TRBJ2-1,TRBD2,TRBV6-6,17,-,TGTGCCAGCAGTCTCCCCCCCGGGACTAGGGGGAGAGGTGAGCAGTTCTTC,CASSLPPGTRGRGEQFF
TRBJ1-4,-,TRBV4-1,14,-,TGCGCCAGCAGCCCGGGACTCCCAATTGAAAAACTGTTTTTT,CASSPGLPIEKLFF
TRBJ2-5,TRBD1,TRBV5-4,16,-,TGTGCCAGCAGCCTGGACAGGAGAGGAGCCCAAGAGACCCAGTACTTC,CASSLDRRGAQETQYF
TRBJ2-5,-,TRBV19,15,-,TGTGCCAGTAGTGGAGGGTCGGGGTTGGGGGAGACCCAGTACTTC,CASSGGSGLGETQYF